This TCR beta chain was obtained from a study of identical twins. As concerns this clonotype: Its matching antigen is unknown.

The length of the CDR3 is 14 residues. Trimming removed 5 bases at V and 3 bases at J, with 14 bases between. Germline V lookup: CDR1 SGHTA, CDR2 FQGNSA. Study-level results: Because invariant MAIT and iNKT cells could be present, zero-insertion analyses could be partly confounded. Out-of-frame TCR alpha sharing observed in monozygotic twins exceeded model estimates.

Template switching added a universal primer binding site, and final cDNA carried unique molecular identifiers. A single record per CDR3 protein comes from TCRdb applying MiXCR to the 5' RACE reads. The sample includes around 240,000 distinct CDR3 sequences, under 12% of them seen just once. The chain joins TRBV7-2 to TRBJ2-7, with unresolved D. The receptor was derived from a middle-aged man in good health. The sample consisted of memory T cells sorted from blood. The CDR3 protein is CASSPSQGHYEQYF. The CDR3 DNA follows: TGTGCCAGCAGCCCCAGCCAAGGCCACTACGAGCAGTACTTC.